The clone carrying this TCR beta chain was seen only a few times. Combining a sample-barcoded 5' primer with a J-beta primer mix, a second PCR ran for about 7 to 12 cycles. TCRdb passed the 5' RACE reads through MiXCR, listing each CDR3 protein once. The sample contains some 560,000 distinct CDR3 sequences, 27% of which appear only once. The data were obtained in a study of blood T cells in healthy people across ages. These data also featured in a second study, about T cells of mothers and their children. That work adds: Thymic selection molds TCR recombination products alike in related and unrelated pairs. No T cell clones of persistent microchimeric origin were detected.

The sequence was collected from a boy aged 2 to 9 in good health. The sequenced sample consisted of blood.

CDR3 in amino acids: CASGAGPNNEQFF. The CDR3 coding sequence is TGTGCCAGTGGGGCGGGGCCAAACAATGAGCAGTTCTTC. The V call is TRBV19, the J call TRBJ2-1; D is perhaps TRBD2 (6 bases). Germline V gene data show CDR1 as LNHDA and CDR2 as SQIVND (reference sequence). This CDR3 region has 13 residues. Trimming took 8 bases from V and 5 from J, leaving 13 bases between them.